One and the same sample provided the 17 T cell receptor beta chains below, sequenced in a study of cytomegalovirus exposure and HLA in healthy donors. Researchers ran the PCR with 60 Vbeta and 13 Jbeta primers. Measured with immunoSEQ multiplex PCR; TCRdb has only the in-frame clones, and not every one. The repertoire holds 120,000 to 150,000 clones, around 65% seen once, with 5.5% to 7% in the top ten. The sample comprised PBMCs. The receptors shown here come from a woman in her sixties or seventies in good health and CMV-seronegative.

The V call is TRBV6-5, the J call TRBJ1-1; 8 bases line up with TRBD1. With V trimmed by 0 bases and J by 5 bases, 8 bases remained unmatched. The CDR3 is made up of 16 amino acids. Germline CDR1 MNHEY, CDR2 SVGAGI. The CDR3 DNA sequence: TGTGCCAGCAGTTACTCGAAAGGGAGACAGGGGACTGAAGCTTTCTTT. Its translation: CASSYSKGRQGTEAFF.

The rearrangement joins TRBV11-2 to TRBJ2-3; TRBD2 agrees at 9 bases. V was pared by 5 bases and J by 8 bases, with 8 bases of the junction left unmatched. The CDR3 is 14 amino acids. Germline V gene sequence: CDR1 SGHAT, CDR2 FQNNGV. Here the CDR3 reads CASSDRSSGVTQYF. CDR3 coding DNA: TGTGCCAGCAGCGATCGGTCTAGCGGGGTTACGCAGTATTTT.

J is TRBJ2-3 and V is TRBV19; weak D call: TRBD1 (6 bases). The CDR3 loop spans 14 amino acids. Looked up from germline, CDR1 is LNHDA and CDR2 is SQIVND (reference sequence). Trimming pared 4 bases from V and 7 bases from J, leaving 15 bases between. The CDR3 loop reads CASSNQKGVYTQYF. In DNA, the CDR3 is TGTGCCAGTAGTAATCAAAAGGGGGTCTATACGCAGTATTTT.

This clone occurred a few times. The CDR3 here is CASSYPKMNGPGELFF. CDR3 DNA: TGTGCCAGCAGTTACCCGAAGATGAATGGCCCCGGGGAGCTGTTTTTT. This chain links TRBV6-5 with TRBJ2-2; D remains unclear. V was clipped by 2 bases and J by 6 bases, with 16 bases between them. CDR1 MNHEY and CDR2 SVGAGI come from the germline V gene. The CDR3 runs to 16 residues.

The chain combines TRBV7-2 with TRBJ2-7; D ambiguous. V dropped 1 base and J dropped 4 bases, with 8 bases sitting between them. CDR1 SGHTA and CDR2 FQGNSA come from the germline V gene. The CDR3 has 13 amino acids. The DNA of the CDR3 is TGTGCCAGCAGCTTAGTTCAGCGTTACGAGCAGTACTTC. Amino acids: CASSLVQRYEQYF.

The rearrangement joins TRBV7-9 to TRBJ2-3, with TRBD2 as a possible D gene (7 bases). Trimming cost V 6 bases and J 8 bases, with 21 bases left between them. From germline, CDR1 is SEHNR and CDR2 FQNEAQ (reference sequence). This CDR3 is 15 amino acids long. CDR3 coding DNA: TGTGCCAGCAGAGAGGGAGGGGGGGCAGCTGGTACGCAGTATTTT. Encoded protein: CASREGGGAAGTQYF.

The rearrangement uses TRBV5-5 and TRBJ1-4, with D tentatively TRBD1 (5 bases). CDR3 size: 13 residues. CDR1 and CDR2 from the germline V gene are SGHKS and YYEKEE (reference sequence). The ends were cut back, 2 bases at V and 4 bases at J, with 6 bases in the middle. The CDR3 protein is CASSLGVNEKLFF. CDR3 DNA sequence: TGTGCCAGCAGCTTAGGGGTTAATGAAAAACTGTTTTTT.

The chain couples TRBV5-6 to TRBJ2-1; D uncertain. This CDR3 is built from 13 residues. V lost 0 bases, J lost 9 bases, and 10 bases lay in between. The germline V gene encodes CDR1 SGHDT and CDR2 YYEEEE. The CDR3 DNA sequence: TGTGCCAGCAGCTTGGCCCCCAGAGGTGAGCAGTTCTTC. It encodes CASSLAPRGEQFF.

The chain carries TRBV10-2 and TRBJ2-4; D possibly corresponds to TRBD1 (6 bases). CDR1 and CDR2 from the germline V gene are WSHSY and SAAADI. The CDR3 loop spans 15 amino acids. V was trimmed by 9 bases and J by 2 bases, leaving 17 bases between them. The CDR3 is CARTTGFETKNIQYF. The CDR3 DNA follows: TGCGCCAGGACGACAGGTTTTGAAACCAAAAACATTCAGTACTTC.

This clone has more than one count but fewer than ten. This chain joins TRBV7-2 and TRBJ2-7, with TRBD2 matching 9 bases. Trimming took 2 bases from V and 3 from J; bases not matched to a gene: 14. Germline lookup yields CDR1 SGHTA and CDR2 FQGNSA. The CDR3 is 18 residues long. The CDR3 is CASSLSAGGPSLVYEQYF. Here the CDR3 DNA reads TGTGCCAGCAGCTTATCTGCGGGAGGGCCCTCATTAGTCTACGAGCAGTACTTC.

The chain joins TRBV7-2 to TRBJ1-5; 8 nucleotides agree with TRBD1. J gave up 3 bases and V 5 bases, and 3 bases lay outside the gene matches. The CDR3 extends over 14 amino acids. The germline gives CDR1 SGHTA, CDR2 FQGNSA. The CDR3 here is CASSPDRANQPQHF. As DNA, the CDR3 is TGTGCCAGCAGCCCGGACAGGGCCAATCAGCCCCAGCATTTT.

As to this clone: A much larger clone sits a single nucleotide away, making a read error possible. The V call is TRBV18, the J call TRBJ2-3, with 8 bases identical to TRBD1. CDR1 and CDR2 (germline): KGHSH, LQKENI. J was trimmed by 4 bases and V by 3 bases; bases with no gene match: 3. The CDR3 spans 14 residues. The CDR3 loop is CASSPDRGADTQYF. The CDR3 DNA follows: TGTGCCAGCTCACCCGACAGGGGTGCAGATACGCAGTATTTT.

The gene calls are TRBV29-1 and TRBJ2-5; the match to TRBD2 covers 8 bases. The germline V gene has CDR1 SQVTM and CDR2 ANQGSEA. The CDR3 has 11 amino acids. V lost 5 bases, J lost 4 bases, and 0 bases stayed unmatched. Written as DNA, the CDR3 is TGCAGCGTTCTAGCGGGAGAGACCCAGTACTTC. This gives the protein CSVLAGETQYF.

This clone occurred once. The genes are TRBV6-1 and TRBJ2-7, with 10 positions matching TRBD2. V lost 3 bases, J lost 4 bases, and 6 bases stayed unmatched. The CDR3 is made up of 15 amino acids. Germline CDR1 reads MNHNS; CDR2 reads SASEGT. CDR3 residues: CASSEASGSVYEQYF. Written as DNA, the CDR3 is TGTGCCAGCAGTGAGGCTAGCGGGAGTGTTTACGAGCAGTACTTC.

The chain has TRBV19 and TRBJ2-3; TRBD2 aligns across 15 bases. V was clipped by 6 bases and J by 7 bases; unmatched bases: 2. CDR1 is LNHDA, CDR2 SQIVND, per germline (reference sequence). This CDR3 has 14 residues. This chain's CDR3 is CASRGLAGGNTQYF. The CDR3 region has the DNA TGTGCCAGTAGGGGACTAGCGGGGGGAAATACGCAGTATTTT.

This clone was seen a few times. The chain carries TRBV5-5 and TRBJ1-2; no clear D. Germline CDR1 is SGHKS and CDR2 is YYEKEE (reference sequence). The CDR3 contains 15 residues. The germline V and J ends were trimmed by 1 base and 6 bases, with 16 bases remaining between them. CDR3 coding DNA: TGTGCCAGCAGCTTGTTCCCGGGGATTCCGAATGGCTACACCTTC. Residues: CASSLFPGIPNGYTF.

This sequence joins TRBV6-6 and TRBJ1-1; a possible D gene is TRBD1 (6 bases). The V end was cut by 6 bases, the J end by 10 bases, with 15 bases between. CDR3 length: 12 residues. Germline V gene sequence: CDR1 MNHNY, CDR2 SVGAGI (reference sequence). In DNA, the CDR3 is TGTGCCAGCAGCATCAAGGGGGGGAGAGCTTTCTTT. Translation gives CASSIKGGRAFF.